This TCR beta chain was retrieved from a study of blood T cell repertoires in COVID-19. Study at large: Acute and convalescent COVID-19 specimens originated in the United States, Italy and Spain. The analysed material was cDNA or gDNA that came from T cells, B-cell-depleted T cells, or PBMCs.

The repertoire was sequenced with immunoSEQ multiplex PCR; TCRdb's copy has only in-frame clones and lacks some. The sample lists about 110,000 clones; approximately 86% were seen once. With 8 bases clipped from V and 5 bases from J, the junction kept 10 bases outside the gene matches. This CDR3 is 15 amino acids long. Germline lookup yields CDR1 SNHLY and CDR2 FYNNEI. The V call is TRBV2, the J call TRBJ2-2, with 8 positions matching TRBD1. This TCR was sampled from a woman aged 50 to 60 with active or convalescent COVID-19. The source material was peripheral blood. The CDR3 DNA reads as TGTGCCAGCGTAAAAAGCACAGGGGGTACCGGGGAGCTGTTTTTT. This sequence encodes CASVKSTGGTGELFF. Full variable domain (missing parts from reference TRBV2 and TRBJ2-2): EPEVTQTPSHQVTQMGQEVILRCVPISNHLYFYWYRQILGQKVEFLVSFYNNEISEKSEIFDDQFSVERPDGSNFTLKIRSTKLEDSAMYFCASVKSTGGTGELFFGEGSRLTVL.